Presented here are 32 T cell receptor beta chains from one specimen sequenced in a study of T cells in localized non-small cell lung cancer. Sequenced by immunoSEQ multiplex PCR; TCRdb stores in-frame clones only, minus some. The sample contains some 22,000 clones, about four fifths of which appear only once. The sample was peripheral blood, taken before any cancer treatment. The receptor set was obtained from a man between 40 and 75 years old with stage I lung adenocarcinoma.

The DNA of the CDR3 is TGTGCCAGCAGTTACTTACACCTGTCCTACGAGCAGTACTTC. Its protein is CASSYLHLSYEQYF. V and J are TRBV6-6 and TRBJ2-7; D unclear. Germline assignment: CDR1 MNHNY and CDR2 SVGAGI (reference sequence). CDR3 length equals 14 residues. V lost 1 base and J 1 base, leaving 8 bases between the germline ends.

The table lists this clone with a few counts. V is TRBV4-2 and J is TRBJ2-7, with 11 nucleotides matching TRBD2. Per the germline V gene, CDR1 is LGHNA and CDR2 is YNFKEQ. The CDR3 runs 15 residues. V shed 5 bases and J 2 bases; nucleotides not matched to a gene: 5. The DNA for the CDR3 is TGTGCCAGCAGCTACGGGACTAGCGGAACCTACGAGCAGTACTTC. Translated: CASSYGTSGTYEQYF.

The chain joins TRBV11-2 to TRBJ2-7; TRBD1 agrees at 9 bases. This CDR3 spans 15 amino acids. V lost 1 base, J lost 1 base, and 2 bases stayed unmatched. Germline values: CDR1 SGHAT, CDR2 FQNNGV. CDR3 sequence (DNA): TGTGCCAGCAGCTTAGTGGGACAGGGTTCCTACGAGCAGTACTTC. The encoded protein is CASSLVGQGSYEQYF.

The J gene is TRBJ2-1, the V gene TRBV5-5; 7 positions match TRBD1. The V gene end was trimmed by 3 bases and the J gene end by 1 base; junction bases not matched to a gene: 7. Germline loops: CDR1 SGHKS, CDR2 YYEKEE (reference sequence). There are 16 residues in the CDR3. CDR3 amino acids: CASSSTGFSSYNEQFF. The CDR3 DNA reads TGTGCCAGCAGCTCGACAGGGTTCAGTTCCTACAATGAGCAGTTCTTC. Complete variable domain (other parts from reference TRBV5-5 and TRBJ2-1): DAGVTQSPTHLIKTRGQQVTLRCSPISGHKSVSWYQQVLGQGPQFIFQYYEKEERGRGNFPDRFSARQFPNYSSELNVNALLLGDSALYLCASSSTGFSSYNEQFFGPGTRLTVL.

V gene TRBV7-2 combines with J gene TRBJ2-7; 7 bases are shared with TRBD1. Germline V gene data show CDR1 as SGHTA and CDR2 as FQGNSA. There are 14 residues in the CDR3. With V trimmed by 3 bases and J by 5 bases, 7 bases remained unmatched. CDR3 residues: CASSFIQGNDEQYF. The CDR3 region has the DNA TGTGCCAGCAGCTTCATACAGGGGAATGACGAGCAGTACTTC. The full variable domain, its missing parts supplied by reference TRBV7-2 and TRBJ2-7, is GAGVSQSPSNKVTEKGKDVELRCDPISGHTALYWYRQSLGQGLEFLIYFQGNSAPDKSGLPSDRFSAERTGGSVSTLTIQRTQQEDSAVYLCASSFIQGNDEQYFGPGTRLTVT.

This chain links TRBV6-5 with TRBJ1-4, with D maybe TRBD1 (6 bases). This CDR3 has 14 residues. V shed 5 bases and J shed 1 base, with 8 bases lying between them. The germline CDR1 and CDR2 sequences are MNHEY and SVGAGI. The CDR3 loop is CASSATGTNEKLFF. Written as DNA, the CDR3 is TGTGCCAGCAGTGCGACAGGAACTAATGAAAAACTGTTTTTT.

This sequence joins TRBV28 and TRBJ1-4; D ambiguous. The CDR3 spans 14 residues. V dropped 2 bases and J dropped 4 bases, with 8 bases sitting between them. Looked up from germline, CDR1 is MDHEN and CDR2 is SYDVKM. CDR3 region: CASSLGVGNEKLFF. CDR3 bases: TGTGCCAGCAGTTTAGGGGTCGGTAATGAAAAACTGTTTTTT.

The chain combines TRBV18 with TRBJ2-5; 8 positions match TRBD1. CDR1 KGHSH and CDR2 LQKENI come from the germline V gene. The length of the CDR3 is 15 residues. The junction had 4 bases not matched to a gene; V was cut back by 3 bases and J by 1 base. DNA of the CDR3: TGTGCCAGCTCACCGACCCAGGGGGCCCAAGAGACCCAGTACTTC. It is translated as CASSPTQGAQETQYF.

V usage is TRBV28 and J usage is TRBJ1-2, with 9 bases identical to TRBD1. CDR1 and CDR2 from the germline V gene are MDHEN and SYDVKM. Unmatched junction bases numbered 11, after V lost 5 bases and J lost 7 bases. This CDR3 is 15 amino acids long. Written as DNA, the CDR3 is TGTGCCAGCAGTACGGAAGGGACAGGGTTTGGTGGCTACACCTTC. Protein sequence: CASSTEGTGFGGYTF.

The V and J genes are TRBV5-1 and TRBJ2-1; D is possibly TRBD2 (5 bases). Per germline, CDR1 SGHRS and CDR2 YFSETQ. Trimming removed 0 bases at V and 13 bases at J, with 20 bases between. The CDR3 runs 15 residues. The CDR3 here is CASSLGGPLSGAQFF. The DNA for the CDR3 is TGCGCCAGCAGCTTGGGCGGGCCCCTTAGTGGAGCACAGTTCTTC.

The rearrangement uses TRBV9 and TRBJ2-5; possible D gene TRBD1, 5 bases. Trimming took off 4 bases at V and 3 bases at J, with 19 bases between the two ends. Germline lookup yields CDR1 SGDLS and CDR2 YYNGEE. CDR3 length: 16 residues. Written as DNA, the CDR3 is TGTGCCAGCAGCCCCAGGCAGGGCATCCGAGAAGAGACCCAGTACTTC. This sequence encodes CASSPRQGIREETQYF.

This sequence joins TRBV10-3 and TRBJ1-4; D not certain. V gave up 2 bases and J gave up 8 bases, with 9 bases separating them. The germline gives CDR1 ENHRY, CDR2 SYGVKD. The CDR3 contains 13 residues. The DNA for the CDR3 is TGTGCCATCAGTGAGGGGCGTGGGGAAAAACTGTTTTTT. This gives the protein CAISEGRGEKLFF.

The chain carries TRBV29-1 and TRBJ2-1; D assignment may be TRBD1 or TRBD2 (5 bases each). V lost 1 base and J lost 5, with 15 bases in between. This CDR3 comprises 15 residues. Germline V CDR1 and CDR2: SQVTM, ANQGSEA. DNA for the CDR3: TGCAGCGTTGAAGCGGGGCTAACGGTCGACAATGAGCAGTTCTTC. It codes for CSVEAGLTVDNEQFF.

The genes are TRBV6-5 and TRBJ2-1, with 8 bases fitting TRBD2. Trimming removed 5 bases from V and 5 bases from J; junction bases left unmatched: 5. CDR3 length: 14 residues. Germline V gene sequence: CDR1 MNHEY, CDR2 SVGAGI. CDR3 region: CASSIAGYHNEQFF. In DNA form, the CDR3 reads TGTGCCAGCAGTATAGCGGGATACCACAATGAGCAGTTCTTC.

Within the sample, this clone is medium-sized. Here the CDR3 DNA reads TGTGCCAGCAGCTTTCGCGGGGGGGCCTACAATGAGCAGTTCTTC. It specifies CASSFRGGAYNEQFF. The V gene is TRBV5-4, the J gene TRBJ2-1; 9 positions match TRBD2. The trim removed 2 bases at V and 2 bases at J, leaving 2 bases unmatched. This CDR3 comprises 15 residues. Per germline, CDR1 SGHNT and CDR2 YYREEE (reference sequence).

This chain joins TRBV6-5 and TRBJ2-2; D not resolved. This CDR3 has 12 residues. Germline V gene sequence: CDR1 MNHEY, CDR2 SVGAGI. Between the trimmed V and J ends, which lost 6 bases and 0 bases, there was a span of 2 bases. As DNA, the CDR3 is TGTGCCAGCAGACCGAACACCGGGGAGCTGTTTTTT. Amino acid sequence: CASRPNTGELFF.

The CDR3: CASSPRQQETQYF. CDR3 bases: TGTGCCAGCAGCCCCCGACAGCAAGAGACCCAGTACTTC. This chain uses TRBV7-2 with TRBJ2-5; D is perhaps TRBD1 (5 bases). CDR1 and CDR2 (germline): SGHTA, FQGNSA. V dropped 5 bases and J dropped 2 bases, with 9 bases sitting between them. The CDR3 has 13 residues. Full variable domain (missing parts from reference TRBV7-2 and TRBJ2-5): GAGVSQSPSNKVTEKGKDVELRCDPISGHTALYWYRQSLGQGLEFLIYFQGNSAPDKSGLPSDRFSAERTGGSVSTLTIQRTQQEDSAVYLCASSPRQQETQYFGPGTRLLVL.

CDR3 nucleotides: TGTGCCAGCAGCCGGACTAGCGGGAGAGTAAGTTACGAGCAGTACTTC. It is translated as CASSRTSGRVSYEQYF. The genes are TRBV7-2 and TRBJ2-7; 13 bases match TRBD2. J was trimmed by 4 bases and V by 5 bases; bases with no gene match: 8. The CDR3 has 16 amino acids. Germline lookup yields CDR1 SGHTA and CDR2 FQGNSA.

The genes are TRBV27 and TRBJ2-7; D call uncertain. The CDR3 runs to 14 residues. Germline CDR1 is MNHEY and CDR2 is SMNVEV (reference sequence). The V gene lost 2 bases and the J gene lost 2 bases, with 10 bases spanning the gap. CDR3 in DNA: TGTGCCAGCAGTTTAAAATACGGACCCTACGAGCAGTACTTC. Its translation: CASSLKYGPYEQYF.

The chain carries TRBV27 and TRBJ1-3; maybe TRBD1 (6 bases). This CDR3 is built from 13 residues. Per the germline V gene, CDR1 is MNHEY and CDR2 is SMNVEV (reference sequence). V lost 5 bases and J lost 13, with 18 bases in between. Here the CDR3 DNA reads TGTGCCAGCAGTCTAGACAGGACGTCCAGAATATATTTT. This codes for CASSLDRTSRIYF.

This clone was recorded a few times. CDR3 region: CASSLAPYGYTF. Here the CDR3 DNA reads TGTGCCAGCAGCTTAGCGCCCTATGGCTACACCTTC. The rearrangement links TRBV7-2 to TRBJ1-2, with D unclear. This CDR3 is 12 amino acids long. Germline CDR1 is SGHTA and CDR2 is FQGNSA. The V end was cut by 0 bases, the J end by 4 bases, with 3 bases between. The full variable domain, rest sourced from reference TRBV7-2 and TRBJ1-2, is GAGVSQSPSNKVTEKGKDVELRCDPISGHTALYWYRQSLGQGLEFLIYFQGNSAPDKSGLPSDRFSAERTGGSVSTLTIQRTQQEDSAVYLCASSLAPYGYTFGSGTRLTVV.

V usage is TRBV1 and J usage is TRBJ1-6. TRBV1 is assigned pseudogene status. This CDR3 spans 14 amino acids. CDR3 region: CTSTLRGADSPLHF. In nucleotides, the CDR3 is TGCACCAGCACCCTGAGGGGGGCCGACTCACCCCTCCACTTT.

In this sample, this clone turned up once. This chain joins TRBV4-3 and TRBJ2-2; D remains unclear. Trimming shortened V by 1 base and J by 0 bases, and 12 bases separated the two germline ends. The CDR3 covers 17 residues. CDR1 is LGHNA, CDR2 YSLEER, per germline. In DNA form, the CDR3 reads TGCGCCAGCAGCCAAGGGGCCTCTAACGCGAACACCGGGGAGCTGTTTTTT. This encodes CASSQGASNANTGELFF.

The chain is built from TRBV18 and TRBJ1-1; no reliable D call. CDR1 KGHSH and CDR2 LQKENI come from the germline V gene. V lost 4 bases to trimming and J lost 5 bases, with 20 bases between them. This CDR3 region has 16 residues. The CDR3 protein is CASSQLTGPLGTEAFF. As DNA, the CDR3 is TGTGCCAGCTCACAACTTACCGGCCCCCTAGGGACTGAAGCTTTCTTT.

V usage is TRBV11-2 and J usage is TRBJ1-2; tentative D call: TRBD1 (6 bases). This CDR3 has 15 amino acids. The V end was cut by 3 bases, the J end by 3 bases, with 14 bases between. Germline V gene sequence: CDR1 SGHAT, CDR2 FQNNGV. CDR3: CASSFGTTTDYGYTF. CDR3 bases: TGTGCCAGCAGCTTCGGGACAACTACCGACTATGGCTACACCTTC.

The J gene is TRBJ2-7, the V gene TRBV4-2; possibly TRBD2 for D (5 bases). The CDR3 is made up of 16 amino acids. The V gene lost 4 bases and the J gene lost 4 bases, with 20 bases spanning the gap. Germline loops: CDR1 LGHNA, CDR2 YNFKEQ. In DNA, the CDR3 is TGTGCCAGCAGCCGTACGGCCCGGGAATCGGAATACGAGCAGTACTTC. It specifies CASSRTARESEYEQYF.

The chain joins TRBV7-2 to TRBJ1-2; possibly TRBD1 for D (6 bases). The ends were cut back, 2 bases at V and 5 bases at J, with 12 bases in the middle. Germline V gene data show CDR1 as SGHTA and CDR2 as FQGNSA. The length of the CDR3 is 14 residues. The CDR3 spells CASSLYAGAYGYTF. The CDR3 bases are TGTGCCAGCAGCTTATACGCAGGGGCGTATGGCTACACCTTC.

This clone turned up a few times. The chain couples TRBV14 to TRBJ2-1; 10 bases align to TRBD1. Germline V lookup: CDR1 SGHDN, CDR2 FVKESK. The CDR3 is 14 residues long. V gave up 4 bases and J gave up 6 bases; unmatched junction bases: 3. The CDR3 protein is CASSPRDRGNEQFF. CDR3 DNA: TGTGCCAGCAGCCCCCGGGACAGGGGCAATGAGCAGTTCTTC.

This chain uses TRBV7-9 with TRBJ2-7; perhaps D is TRBD1 or TRBD2 (5 bases each). Germline CDR1 reads SEHNR; CDR2 reads FQNEAQ (reference sequence). CDR3 length: 14 residues. V was trimmed by 4 bases and J by 1 base, leaving 11 bases between them. CDR3 residues: CASSSGTGSYEQYF. CDR3 nucleotides: TGTGCCAGCAGCTCAGGGACGGGGTCCTACGAGCAGTACTTC.

The chain combines TRBV10-3 with TRBJ1-4, with D uncertain. The V end was cut by 3 bases, the J end by 4 bases, with 12 bases between. Germline-derived CDR1 and CDR2 are ENHRY and SYGVKD. This CDR3 has 15 residues. For the CDR3, the DNA is TGTGCCATCAGTGATCTTTTTGAGGGTAATGAAAAACTGTTTTTT. This codes for CAISDLFEGNEKLFF.

This rearrangement joins TRBV2 to TRBJ2-2; 8 positions match TRBD2. The trim removed 4 bases at V and 4 bases at J, leaving 2 bases unmatched. CDR3 length equals 14 residues. CDR1 and CDR2 (germline): SNHLY, FYNNEI. The CDR3 DNA reads TGTGCCAGCAGTGGACTAGCGCGCACCGGGGAGCTGTTTTTT. Protein: CASSGLARTGELFF.

This clone was found once. This sequence joins TRBV7-9 and TRBJ2-2; TRBD2 might be the D (7 bases). The CDR3 totals 16 residues. V was pared by 5 bases and J by 2 bases, with 15 bases between. Germline V CDR1 and CDR2: SEHNR, FQNEAQ (reference sequence). The CDR3 DNA is TGTGCCAGCAGCCCTAGGGGGGGCACCAACACCGGGGAGCTGTTTTTT. Residues: CASSPRGGTNTGELFF.